This T cell receptor (beta chain) was found in a study of a mutant IDH1 vaccine in newly diagnosed glioma. Overall study: Investigators started vaccination 4-6 weeks after radiotherapy alone, or with temozolomide cycles.

Turning to this clone: What it binds is unknown.

The V segment lost 11 bases and the J segment 5 bases; nucleotides outside the gene matches: 13. Germline V CDR1 and CDR2: MDHEN, SYDVKM. This CDR3 region has 15 residues. Specified time point: week 35, safety follow-up. Doses consisted of 300 ug of mutant IDH1 20-mer peptide each, paired with topical imiquimod. Generated by immunoSEQ multiplex PCR, the TCRdb table keeps only in-frame clones and is missing some. This table has some 70,000 clones, roughly 80% appearing once. The specimen was PBMCs, collected from a glioma patient whose treatment included an IDH1 peptide vaccine. The origin of this receptor is a man younger than 35 with glioma. The chain employs TRBV28 and TRBJ2-2; 8 bases are a match to TRBD2. The CDR3 spells CAGPLCGRKTGELFF. Written as DNA, the CDR3 is TGTGCCGGGCCTCTATGCGGGAGGAAAACCGGGGAGCTGTTTTTT.